The clone carrying this TCR beta chain appeared once. Its target is unknown. From germline, CDR1 is SNHLY and CDR2 FYNNEI. The CDR3 is made up of 14 amino acids. V was pared by 3 bases and J by 8 bases, with 14 bases between. The data were produced by immunoSEQ multiplex PCR, yet TCRdb's version contains in-frame clones alone and is incomplete. Among tens of thousands of clones, around 73% were seen once, and the ten largest hold around 6.7%. These data originate in a study of early stage breast cancer tumors. Turning to the study itself: Of some 16 invasive breast tumors, about a dozen were hormone receptor-positive, HER2-negative. Average read coverage per sample was roughly 9.7-fold.

Study-wide findings and caveats: Compared with adjacent normal breast, tumors showed 2.5 to 3-fold denser, more clonal T cells.

The chain employs TRBV2 and TRBJ2-1, with unresolved D. Sequenced sample: blood. The receptor's source is a person aged 50 to 59 with breast cancer. CDR3 amino acids: CASSDAVRVDEQFF. In DNA form, the CDR3 reads TGTGCCAGCAGTGACGCGGTCCGCGTCGATGAGCAGTTCTTC.